The rows below give T cell receptor beta chains drawn from one sample of a study of blood T cell repertoires in COVID-19. This table comes from immunoSEQ multiplex PCR, and its TCRdb copy is limited to in-frame clones, with some not included. The data contain hundreds of thousands of clones, over 75% of them singletons. Input material: peripheral blood. The receptors stem from a human donor in a cohort sampled during active COVID-19. Each CDR3 is given with its conserved first and last residue. A D gene is named only where the DNA matches it firmly.

>TRBD1|TRBV6-6
CASSYGQGLGYTF
>TRBD1|TRBV12-3/TRBV12-4
CASSWDRGNEQFF
>TRBD2|TRBV4-2
CASSQVSSGGAIGDIQYF
>-|TRBV9
CASSVGPGGNEQFF
>TRBD2|TRBV6-1
CASSEFVGGRQETQYF
>-|TRBV30
CAWKSRGDKNTIYF
>-|TRBV6-5
CASRFVLSSNQPQHF
>-|TRBV7-9
CASSFSSYEQYF
>TRBD2|TRBV19
CASSRAGRSGPYNEQFF
>TRBD1|TRBV15
CATSVQGPGAFF
>TRBD2|TRBV28
CASSVPGLETEQYF
>-|TRBV7-8
CASSLGASTEAFF
>TRBD1|TRBV5-6
CASSSNGDREAFF